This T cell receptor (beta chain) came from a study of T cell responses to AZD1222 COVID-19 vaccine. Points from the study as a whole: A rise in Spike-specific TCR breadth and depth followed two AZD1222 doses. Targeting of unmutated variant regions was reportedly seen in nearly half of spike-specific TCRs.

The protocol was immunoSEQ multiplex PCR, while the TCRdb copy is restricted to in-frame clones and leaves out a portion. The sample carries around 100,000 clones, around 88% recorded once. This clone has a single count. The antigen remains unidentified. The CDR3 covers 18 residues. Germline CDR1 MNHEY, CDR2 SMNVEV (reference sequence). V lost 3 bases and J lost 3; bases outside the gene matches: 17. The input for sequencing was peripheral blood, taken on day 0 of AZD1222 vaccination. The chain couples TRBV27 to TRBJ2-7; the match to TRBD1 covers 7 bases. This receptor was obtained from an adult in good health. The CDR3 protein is CASSLMSIQTGQNYEQYF. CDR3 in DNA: TGTGCCAGCAGTTTGATGTCCATCCAAACGGGACAGAACTACGAGCAGTACTTC.